These 20 T cell receptor beta chains were all obtained from the same sample, sequenced in a study of shared clonotypes between healthy human individuals. TCRdb's table, derived via immunoSEQ multiplex PCR, lists solely in-frame clones and lacks some. The sample has about 870,000 clones, approximately 92% seen once. Terminally differentiated effector memory CD45RA+ cells were excluded from the naive CD8 cells, which were CD45RO-negative and positively selected for CCR7. Source material: naive CD8+ T cells sorted from blood. Receptors were obtained from a man aged 25-45 years in good health.

The chain combines TRBV14 with TRBJ2-1; 13 bases match TRBD2. V lost 2 bases, J lost 8 bases, and 9 bases stayed unmatched. CDR3 length: 17 residues. Germline CDR1 SGHDN, CDR2 FVKESK. For the CDR3, the DNA is TGTGCCAGCAGCCAAACCGAGGGACTAGCGGGATTCCATGAGCAGTTCTTC. This translates into CASSQTEGLAGFHEQFF. Filled out from reference TRBV14 and TRBJ2-1, the complete variable domain reads EAGVTQFPSHSVIEKGQTVTLRCDPISGHDNLYWYRRVMGKEIKFLLHFVKESKQDESGMPNNRFLAERTGGTYSTLKVQPAELEDSGVYFCASSQTEGLAGFHEQFFGPGTRLTVL.

This clone was seen just once. The chain recombines TRBV13 with TRBJ2-2; D gene uncertain. The ends were cut back, 5 bases at V and 4 bases at J, with 14 bases in the middle. The germline gives CDR1 PRHDT, CDR2 FYEKMQ (reference sequence). This CDR3 has 15 residues. The CDR3: CASSPVTSGTGELFF. CDR3 bases: TGTGCCAGCAGCCCGGTGACCTCGGGCACCGGGGAGCTGTTTTTT. Using reference TRBV13 and TRBJ2-2 for the parts outside the CDR3, the full variable domain is AAGVIQSPRHLIKEKRETATLKCYPIPRHDTVYWYQQGPGQDPQFLISFYEKMQSDKGSIPDRFSAQQFSDYHSELNMSSLELGDSALYFCASSPVTSGTGELFFGEGSRLTVL.

This rearrangement joins TRBV2 to TRBJ1-2; possibly TRBD1 for D (5 bases). This CDR3 region has 15 residues. The germline CDR1 and CDR2 sequences are SNHLY and FYNNEI. Trimming left V 6 bases short and J 2 bases short, with 16 bases between. CDR3 nucleotides: TGTGCCAGCAGCCAAGCAATGACAGCGAACTATGGCTACACCTTC. It translates to CASSQAMTANYGYTF.

The chain joins TRBV2 to TRBJ2-1; 7 nucleotides line up with TRBD1. The CDR3 loop spans 18 amino acids. Germline CDR1 reads SNHLY; CDR2 reads FYNNEI. Trimming took 6 bases from V and 0 from J; bases not matched to a gene: 14. In nucleotides, the CDR3 is TGTGCCAGCAGCTCCCCCGACAGGGATATTTCCTCCTACAATGAGCAGTTCTTC. This codes for CASSSPDRDISSYNEQFF. The variable domain in full, with the rest retrieved from reference TRBV2 and TRBJ2-1, is EPEVTQTPSHQVTQMGQEVILRCVPISNHLYFYWYRQILGQKVEFLVSFYNNEISEKSEIFDDQFSVERPDGSNFTLKIRSTKLEDSAMYFCASSSPDRDISSYNEQFFGPGTRLTVL.

The chain links TRBV4-3 to TRBJ2-1, with 7 bases fitting TRBD2. J gave up 7 bases and V 4 bases, and 13 bases lay outside the gene matches. The length of the CDR3 is 16 residues. The germline gives CDR1 LGHNA, CDR2 YSLEER. The CDR3 loop is CASSRSVLAEQNEQFF. The CDR3 nucleotides are TGCGCCAGCAGCCGGTCTGTTCTAGCGGAGCAAAATGAGCAGTTCTTC.

The chain combines TRBV10-3 with TRBJ1-2, with TRBD1 matching 8 bases. Trimming took 11 bases from V and 5 from J; bases not matched to a gene: 10. The V gene's germline CDR1 is ENHRY and CDR2 SYGVKD. The CDR3 length is 13 residues. The CDR3 region is CAASGTGLYGYTF. The CDR3 coding sequence is TGTGCCGCCTCCGGGACAGGATTATATGGCTACACCTTC.

The chain carries TRBV13 and TRBJ2-5, with 12 nucleotides matching TRBD2. The V gene end was trimmed by 7 bases and the J gene end by 5 bases; junction bases not matched to a gene: 8. In germline, CDR1 is PRHDT, CDR2 FYEKMQ (reference sequence). The CDR3 contains 15 residues. The CDR3 sequence: CASTTRTSGKETQYF. CDR3 bases: TGTGCCAGCACAACCCGGACTAGCGGGAAGGAGACCCAGTACTTC.

This clone was found a few times. Other nucleotide sequences in the sample specify the same CDR3. V is TRBV27 and J is TRBJ2-7; TRBD2 matches 8 bases. The CDR3 extends over 13 amino acids. Germline CDR1 reads MNHEY; CDR2 reads SMNVEV (reference sequence). The V gene end was trimmed by 4 bases and the J gene end by 4 bases; junction bases not matched to a gene: 3. In nucleotides, the CDR3 is TGTGCCAGCAGTTCGGGAGGGCCTTACGAGCAGTACTTC. This gives the protein CASSSGGPYEQYF.

This chain joins TRBV7-9 and TRBJ2-7, with D possibly matching TRBD2 (7 bases). The CDR3 covers 15 residues. Trimming cost V 0 bases and J 3 bases, with 12 bases left between them. From germline, CDR1 is SEHNR and CDR2 FQNEAQ (reference sequence). The CDR3, as DNA: TGTGCCAGCAGCTTAGCGCAGGGGACTAACTACGAGCAGTACTTC. It is translated as CASSLAQGTNYEQYF. The whole variable domain, remainder taken from reference TRBV7-9 and TRBJ2-7, is DTGVSQNPRHKITKRGQNVTFRCDPISEHNRLYWYRQTLGQGPEFLTYFQNEAQLEKSRLLSDRFSAERPKGSFSTLEIQRTEQGDSAMYLCASSLAQGTNYEQYFGPGTRLTVT.

This clone was seen a single time. This chain uses TRBV13 with TRBJ2-1; TRBD1 matches 8 bases. Germline values: CDR1 PRHDT, CDR2 FYEKMQ (reference sequence). CDR3 length: 14 amino acids. The trim removed 1 base at V and 6 bases at J, leaving 2 bases unmatched. The CDR3 coding sequence is TGTGCCAGCAGCTTAGACAGGGGGTCCAATGAGCAGTTCTTC. Its translation is CASSLDRGSNEQFF.

The rearrangement links TRBV7-9 to TRBJ1-4; unclear D gene. This CDR3 comprises 12 residues. Trimming shortened V by 5 bases and J by 8 bases, and 9 bases separated the two germline ends. Germline CDR1 reads SEHNR; CDR2 reads FQNEAQ (reference sequence). The CDR3 region is CASSHSPEKLFF. The CDR3 DNA reads TGTGCCAGCAGCCACAGTCCCGAAAAACTGTTTTTT.

This clone appeared once. The rearrangement uses TRBV10-1 and TRBJ2-1, with 10 bases aligning to TRBD2. The J segment lost 7 bases and the V segment lost 5 bases, leaving 5 bases of the junction unmatched. Germline CDR1 and CDR2: WNHNN and SYGVQD (reference sequence). CDR3 size: 14 residues. CDR3 loop: CASSRSSGSNEQFF. The CDR3 region has the DNA TGCGCCAGCAGTAGGTCTAGCGGGAGTAATGAGCAGTTCTTC.

This clone was seen a single time. The chain has TRBV6-1 and TRBJ2-1; unclear D gene. Trimming shortened V by 2 bases and J by 10 bases, and 18 bases separated the two germline ends. Germline V gene lookup returns CDR1 MNHNS and CDR2 SASEGT. The CDR3 covers 15 residues. CDR3 sequence: CASSESRWPVREQFF. In nucleotides, the CDR3 is TGTGCCAGCAGTGAAAGCAGGTGGCCGGTACGCGAGCAGTTCTTC.

The V call is TRBV20-1, the J call TRBJ2-1, with D unclear. The CDR3 sequence is 11 residues long. V was trimmed by 6 bases and J by 10 bases, leaving 13 bases between them. Germline values: CDR1 DFQATT, CDR2 SNEGSKA (reference sequence). The CDR3 nucleotides are TGCAGTGCCCTCGGTCCGTGGGAGCAGTTCTTC. Translating gives CSALGPWEQFF.

The chain recombines TRBV7-9 with TRBJ1-2, with D unresolved. The germline V gene encodes CDR1 SEHNR and CDR2 FQNEAQ (reference sequence). CDR3 size: 13 residues. Trimming stripped 0 bases from V and 8 bases from J, with 10 bases between. CDR3 nucleotides: TGTGCCAGCAGCTTAGCGCCGAGAGCGGGCTACACCTTC. Translated, it gives CASSLAPRAGYTF. The entire variable domain, with the rest obtained from reference TRBV7-9 and TRBJ1-2, is as follows: DTGVSQNPRHKITKRGQNVTFRCDPISEHNRLYWYRQTLGQGPEFLTYFQNEAQLEKSRLLSDRFSAERPKGSFSTLEIQRTEQGDSAMYLCASSLAPRAGYTFGSGTRLTVV.

As regards this clone: Other DNA sequences in this sample translate to the same CDR3. CDR3 coding DNA: TGTGCCAGCAGTTTTCGGGACGAGCAGTACTTC. Its translation: CASSFRDEQYF. The gene calls are TRBV28 and TRBJ2-7; D unclear. CDR3 size: 11 residues. Germline-derived CDR1 and CDR2 are MDHEN and SYDVKM. The germline V and J ends were trimmed by 3 bases and 5 bases, with 5 bases remaining between them.

The V gene is TRBV18, the J gene TRBJ2-6, with D unresolved. The CDR3 is 18 amino acids. Germline V gene data show CDR1 as KGHSH and CDR2 as LQKENI. Between the trimmed V and J ends, which lost 6 bases and 0 bases, there was a span of 18 bases. CDR3: CASSPKSDQASGANVLTF. The CDR3 coding sequence is TGTGCCAGCTCGCCAAAGTCAGACCAGGCCTCTGGGGCCAACGTCCTGACTTTC.

This clone appeared a single time. This chain links TRBV4-1 with TRBJ2-5; TRBD2 matches at 10 bases. V dropped 4 bases and J dropped 2; count of bases not matched to a gene: 13. Looked up from germline, CDR1 is MGHRA and CDR2 is YSYEKL. CDR3 length equals 18 residues. The CDR3 here is CASSLSPAGGDTQETQYF. The CDR3 nucleotides are TGCGCCAGCAGCCTATCCCCAGCGGGAGGGGATACTCAAGAGACCCAGTACTTC.

The rearrangement links TRBV7-7 to TRBJ1-1, with D maybe TRBD1 (5 bases). Trimming removed 5 bases at V and 6 bases at J, with 13 bases between. From germline, CDR1 is SSHAT and CDR2 FNYEAQ (reference sequence). The CDR3 length is 13 residues. The CDR3 is CASSSGRGAEAFF. As DNA, the CDR3 is TGTGCCAGCAGCAGCGGAAGAGGGGCTGAAGCTTTCTTT.

The rearrangement uses TRBV5-4 and TRBJ2-7; 7 bases map to TRBD1. This CDR3 comprises 12 residues. Per the germline V gene, CDR1 is SGHNT and CDR2 is YYREEE (reference sequence). J lost 4 bases, V lost 4 bases, and 2 bases had no gene match. This chain's CDR3 is CASSKQGYEQYF. Here the CDR3 DNA reads TGTGCCAGCAGCAAACAGGGGTACGAGCAGTACTTC.